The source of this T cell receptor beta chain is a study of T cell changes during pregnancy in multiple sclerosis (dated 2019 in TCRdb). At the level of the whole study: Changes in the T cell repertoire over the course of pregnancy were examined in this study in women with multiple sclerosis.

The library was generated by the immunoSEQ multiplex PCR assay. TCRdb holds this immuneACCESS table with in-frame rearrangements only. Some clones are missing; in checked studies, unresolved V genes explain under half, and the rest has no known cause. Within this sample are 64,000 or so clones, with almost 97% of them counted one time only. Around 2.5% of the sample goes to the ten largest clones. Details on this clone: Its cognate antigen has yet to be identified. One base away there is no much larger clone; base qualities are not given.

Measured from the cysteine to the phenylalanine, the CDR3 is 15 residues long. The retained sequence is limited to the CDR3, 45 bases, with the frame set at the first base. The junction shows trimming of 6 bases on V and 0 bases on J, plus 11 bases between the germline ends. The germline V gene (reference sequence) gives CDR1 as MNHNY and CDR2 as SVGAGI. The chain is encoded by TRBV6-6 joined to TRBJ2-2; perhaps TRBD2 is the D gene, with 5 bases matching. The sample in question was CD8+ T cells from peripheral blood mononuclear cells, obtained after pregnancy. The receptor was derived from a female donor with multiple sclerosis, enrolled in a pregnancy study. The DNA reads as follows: TGTGCCAGCAGCGAGGGCGCCCCGAACACCGGGGAGCTGTTTTTT. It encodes CASSEGAPNTGELFF.